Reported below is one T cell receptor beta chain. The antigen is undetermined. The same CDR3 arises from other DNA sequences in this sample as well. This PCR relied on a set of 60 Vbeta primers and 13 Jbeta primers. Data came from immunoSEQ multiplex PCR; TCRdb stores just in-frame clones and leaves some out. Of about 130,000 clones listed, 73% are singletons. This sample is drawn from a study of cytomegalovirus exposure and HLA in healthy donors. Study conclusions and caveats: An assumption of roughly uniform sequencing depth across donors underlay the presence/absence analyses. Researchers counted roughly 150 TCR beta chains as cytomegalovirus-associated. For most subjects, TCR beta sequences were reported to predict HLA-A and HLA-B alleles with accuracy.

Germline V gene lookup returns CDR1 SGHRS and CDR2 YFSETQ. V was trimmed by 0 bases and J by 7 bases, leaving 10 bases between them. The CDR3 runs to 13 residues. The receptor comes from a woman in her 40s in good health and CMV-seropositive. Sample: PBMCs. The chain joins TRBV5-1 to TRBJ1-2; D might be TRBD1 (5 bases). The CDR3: CASSLGQGLGYTF. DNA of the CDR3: TGCGCCAGCAGCTTGGGGCAGGGCCTTGGCTACACCTTC.